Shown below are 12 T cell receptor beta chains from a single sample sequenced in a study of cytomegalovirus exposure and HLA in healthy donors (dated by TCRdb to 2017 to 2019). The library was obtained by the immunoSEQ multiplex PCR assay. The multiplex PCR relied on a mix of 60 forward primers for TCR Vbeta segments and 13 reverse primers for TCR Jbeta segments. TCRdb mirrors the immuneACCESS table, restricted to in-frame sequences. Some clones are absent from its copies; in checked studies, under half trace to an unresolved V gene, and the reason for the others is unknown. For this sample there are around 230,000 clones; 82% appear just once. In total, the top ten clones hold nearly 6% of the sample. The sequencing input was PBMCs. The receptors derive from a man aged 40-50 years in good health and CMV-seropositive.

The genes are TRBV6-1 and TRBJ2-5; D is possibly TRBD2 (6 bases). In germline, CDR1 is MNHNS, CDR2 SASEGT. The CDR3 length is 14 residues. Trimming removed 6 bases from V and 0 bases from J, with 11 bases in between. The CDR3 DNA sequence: TGTGCCAGCAGGGTTGGGGGGAACCAAGAGACCCAGTACTTC. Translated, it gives CASRVGGNQETQYF.

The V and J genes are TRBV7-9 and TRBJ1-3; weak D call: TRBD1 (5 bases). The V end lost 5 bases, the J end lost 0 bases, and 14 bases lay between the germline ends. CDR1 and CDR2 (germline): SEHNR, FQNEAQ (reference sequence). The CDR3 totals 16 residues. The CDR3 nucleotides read TGTGCCAGCAGCAAATTACAAGGGGACTCTGGAAACACCATATATTTT. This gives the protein CASSKLQGDSGNTIYF.

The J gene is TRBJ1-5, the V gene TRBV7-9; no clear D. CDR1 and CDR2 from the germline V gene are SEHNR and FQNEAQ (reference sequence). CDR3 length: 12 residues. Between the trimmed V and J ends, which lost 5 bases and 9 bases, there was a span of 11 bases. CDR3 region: CASSHNERPQHF. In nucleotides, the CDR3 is TGTGCCAGCAGCCACAACGAGCGGCCCCAGCATTTT.

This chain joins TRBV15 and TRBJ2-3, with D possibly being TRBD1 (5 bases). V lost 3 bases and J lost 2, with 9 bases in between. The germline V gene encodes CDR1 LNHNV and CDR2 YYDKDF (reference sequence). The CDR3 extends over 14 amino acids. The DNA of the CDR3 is TGTGCCACCAGCAGTCTGGACACCACAGATACGCAGTATTTT. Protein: CATSSLDTTDTQYF. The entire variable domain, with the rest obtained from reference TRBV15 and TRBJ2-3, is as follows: DAMVIQNPRYQVTQFGKPVTLSCSQTLNHNVMYWYQQKSSQAPKLLFHYYDKDFNNEADTPDNFQSRRPNTSFCFLDIRSPGLGDTAMYLCATSSLDTTDTQYFGPGTRLTVL.

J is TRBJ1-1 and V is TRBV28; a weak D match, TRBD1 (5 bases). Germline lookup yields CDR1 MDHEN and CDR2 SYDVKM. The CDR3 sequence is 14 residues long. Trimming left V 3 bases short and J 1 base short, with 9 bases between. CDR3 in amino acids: CASSLPGSNTEAFF. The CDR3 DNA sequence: TGTGCCAGCAGTTTGCCAGGGTCGAACACTGAAGCTTTCTTT.

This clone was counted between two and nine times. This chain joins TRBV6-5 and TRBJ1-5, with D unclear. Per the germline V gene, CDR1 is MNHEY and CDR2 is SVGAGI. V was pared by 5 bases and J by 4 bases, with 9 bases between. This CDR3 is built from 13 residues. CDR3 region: CASSPRVNQPQHF. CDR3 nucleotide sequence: TGTGCCAGCAGTCCTAGAGTTAATCAGCCCCAGCATTTT.

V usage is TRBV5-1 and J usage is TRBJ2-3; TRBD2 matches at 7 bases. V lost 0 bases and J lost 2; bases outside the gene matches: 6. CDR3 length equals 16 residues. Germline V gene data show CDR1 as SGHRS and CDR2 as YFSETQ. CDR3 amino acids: CASSLALGTNTDTQYF. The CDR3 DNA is TGCGCCAGCAGCTTGGCGTTGGGGACTAACACAGATACGCAGTATTTT.

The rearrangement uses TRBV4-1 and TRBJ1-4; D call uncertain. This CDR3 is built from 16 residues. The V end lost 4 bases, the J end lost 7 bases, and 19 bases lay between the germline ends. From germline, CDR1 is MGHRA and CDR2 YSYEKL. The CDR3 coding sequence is TGCGCCAGCAGCCGACTACCCCGGGGATCGAGTGAAAAACTGTTTTTT. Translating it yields CASSRLPRGSSEKLFF.

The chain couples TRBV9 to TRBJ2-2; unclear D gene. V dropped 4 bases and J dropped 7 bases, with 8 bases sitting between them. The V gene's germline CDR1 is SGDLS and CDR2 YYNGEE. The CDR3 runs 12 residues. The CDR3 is CASSPQDGELFF. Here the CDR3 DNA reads TGTGCCAGCAGCCCTCAGGACGGGGAGCTGTTTTTT.

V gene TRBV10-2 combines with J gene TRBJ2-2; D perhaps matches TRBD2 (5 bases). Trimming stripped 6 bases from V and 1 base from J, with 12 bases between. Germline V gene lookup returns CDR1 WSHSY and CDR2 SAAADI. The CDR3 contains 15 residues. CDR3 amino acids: CASRPTRRNTGELFF. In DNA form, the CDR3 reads TGCGCCAGCAGGCCTACTAGGAGGAACACCGGGGAGCTGTTTTTT.

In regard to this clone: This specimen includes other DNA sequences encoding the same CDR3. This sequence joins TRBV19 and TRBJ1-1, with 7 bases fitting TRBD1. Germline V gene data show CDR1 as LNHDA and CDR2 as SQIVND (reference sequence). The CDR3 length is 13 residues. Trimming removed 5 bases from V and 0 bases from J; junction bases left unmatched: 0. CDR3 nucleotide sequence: TGTGCCAGTAGTGACAGGGTGAACACTGAAGCTTTCTTT. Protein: CASSDRVNTEAFF.

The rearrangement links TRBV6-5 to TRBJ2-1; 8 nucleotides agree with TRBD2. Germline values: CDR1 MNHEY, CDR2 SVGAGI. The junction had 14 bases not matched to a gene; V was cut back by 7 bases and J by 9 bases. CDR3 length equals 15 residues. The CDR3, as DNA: TGTGCCAGCATGGGGATCAGCGGGAGCAGAGGTGAGCAGTTCTTC. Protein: CASMGISGSRGEQFF.